This TCR beta chain was sequenced for a study of blood T cell repertoires in COVID-19. Across the whole study: Spain, Italy and the United States supplied samples that represented acute and convalescent COVID-19. Sample material is recorded as cDNA or gDNA derived from T cells, B-cell-depleted T cells, or PBMCs.

Original processing notes: From reference gene primer amplification, estimates of nucleated cell counts were derived. Sequencing was performed with immunoSEQ multiplex PCR; in TCRdb, only in-frame clones are kept and a portion is missing. For V, J and clone size, that table is used; D and trimming come from the DNA. The data show 200,000 to 300,000 clones, approximately 90% seen once. The CDR3 runs 18 residues. The germline V gene encodes CDR1 SGDLS and CDR2 YYNGEE. After removal of 0 bases from V and 1 base from J, the junction contained 4 bases not matched to a gene. Material: peripheral blood. The clonotype was recovered from a woman aged 40 to 50 with acute or convalescent COVID-19. The genes are TRBV9 and TRBJ2-3; 14 bases are a match to TRBD2. The CDR3 loop reads CASSVGLAGGPGTDTQYF. The CDR3 DNA sequence: TGTGCCAGCAGCGTAGGACTAGCGGGGGGGCCGGGCACAGATACGCAGTATTTT.